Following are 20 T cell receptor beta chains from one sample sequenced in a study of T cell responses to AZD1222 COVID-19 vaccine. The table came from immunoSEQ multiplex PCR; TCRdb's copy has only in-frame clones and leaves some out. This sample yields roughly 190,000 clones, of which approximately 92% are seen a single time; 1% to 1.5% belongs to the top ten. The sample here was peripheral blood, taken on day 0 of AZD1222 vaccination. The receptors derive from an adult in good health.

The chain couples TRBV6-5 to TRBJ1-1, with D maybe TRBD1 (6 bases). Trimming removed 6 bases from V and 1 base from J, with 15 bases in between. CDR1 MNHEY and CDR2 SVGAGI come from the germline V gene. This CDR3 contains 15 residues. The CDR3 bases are TGTGCCAGCAGCGGCTACAGGGCTAAGAACACTGAAGCTTTCTTT. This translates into CASSGYRAKNTEAFF.

DNA for the CDR3: TGTGCCAGCAGCTTAGCGGCAGCTAGCACAGATACGCAGTATTTT. It codes for CASSLAAASTDTQYF. The chain carries TRBV7-6 and TRBJ2-3; D gene unclear. CDR3 length equals 15 residues. V lost 0 bases and J lost 0, with 7 bases in between. Per germline, CDR1 SGHVS and CDR2 FNYEAQ.

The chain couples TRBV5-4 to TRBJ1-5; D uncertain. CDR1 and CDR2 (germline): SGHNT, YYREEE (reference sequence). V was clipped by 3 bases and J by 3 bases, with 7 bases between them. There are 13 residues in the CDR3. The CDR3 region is CASSSDTNQPQHF. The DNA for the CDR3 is TGTGCCAGCAGCTCCGACACCAATCAGCCCCAGCATTTT. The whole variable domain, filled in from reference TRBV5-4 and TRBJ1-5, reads ETGVTQSPTHLIKTRGQQVTLRCSSQSGHNTVSWYQQALGQGPQFIFQYYREEENGRGNFPPRFSGLQFPNYSSELNVNALELDDSALYLCASSSDTNQPQHFGDGTRLSIL.

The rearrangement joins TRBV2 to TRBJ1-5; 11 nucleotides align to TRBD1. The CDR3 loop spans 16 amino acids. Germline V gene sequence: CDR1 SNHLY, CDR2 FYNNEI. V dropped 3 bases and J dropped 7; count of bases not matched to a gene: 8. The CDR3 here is CASSDSRTGGGQPQHF. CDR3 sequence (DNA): TGTGCCAGCAGTGATTCCCGGACAGGGGGCGGCCAGCCCCAGCATTTT.

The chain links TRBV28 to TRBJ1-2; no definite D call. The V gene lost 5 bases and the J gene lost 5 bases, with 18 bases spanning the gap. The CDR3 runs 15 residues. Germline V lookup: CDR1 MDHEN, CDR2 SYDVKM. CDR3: CASSPQSRVVYGYTF. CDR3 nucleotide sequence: TGTGCCAGCAGTCCCCAGTCGAGGGTTGTATATGGCTACACCTTC.

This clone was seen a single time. For the CDR3, the DNA is TGTGCCAGCAGGACTAGCGGGGAATACGAGCAGTACTTC. Encoded protein: CASRTSGEYEQYF. The chain combines TRBV6-5 with TRBJ2-7; 11 bases are a match to TRBD2. V was clipped by 6 bases and J by 4 bases; unmatched bases: 2. Germline V gene data show CDR1 as MNHEY and CDR2 as SVGAGI. The CDR3 consists of 13 residues.

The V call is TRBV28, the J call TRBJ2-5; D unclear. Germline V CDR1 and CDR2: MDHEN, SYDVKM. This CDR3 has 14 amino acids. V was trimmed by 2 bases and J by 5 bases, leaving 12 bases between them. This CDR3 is CASSLKHRVETQYF. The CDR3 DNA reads TGTGCCAGCAGTTTAAAGCATCGGGTGGAGACCCAGTACTTC. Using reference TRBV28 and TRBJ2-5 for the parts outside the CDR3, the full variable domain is DVKVTQSSRYLVKRTGEKVFLECVQDMDHENMFWYRQDPGLGLRLIYFSYDVKMKEKGDIPEGYSVSREKKERFSLILESASTNQTSMYLCASSLKHRVETQYFGPGTRLLVL.

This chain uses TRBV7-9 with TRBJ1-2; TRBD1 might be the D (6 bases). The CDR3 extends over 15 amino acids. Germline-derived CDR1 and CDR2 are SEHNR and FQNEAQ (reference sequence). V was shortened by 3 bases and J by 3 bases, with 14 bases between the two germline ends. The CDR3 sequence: CASSFPGGLDYGYTF. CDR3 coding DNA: TGTGCCAGCAGCTTTCCGGGGGGCCTTGACTATGGCTACACCTTC.

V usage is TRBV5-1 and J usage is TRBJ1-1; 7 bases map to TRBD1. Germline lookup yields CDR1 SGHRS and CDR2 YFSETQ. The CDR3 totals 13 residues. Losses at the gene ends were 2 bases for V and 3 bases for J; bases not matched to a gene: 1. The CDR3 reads CASSFTGDTEAFF. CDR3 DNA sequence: TGCGCCAGCAGCTTCACAGGGGACACTGAAGCTTTCTTT.

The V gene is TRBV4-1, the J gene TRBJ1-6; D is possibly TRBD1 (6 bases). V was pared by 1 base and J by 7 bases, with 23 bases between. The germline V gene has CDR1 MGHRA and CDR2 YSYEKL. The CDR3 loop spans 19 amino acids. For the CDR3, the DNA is TGCGCCAGCAGCCAAGGAGTGGGGTGGTTACAGGGCGTGAATTCACCCCTCCACTTT. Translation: CASSQGVGWLQGVNSPLHF.

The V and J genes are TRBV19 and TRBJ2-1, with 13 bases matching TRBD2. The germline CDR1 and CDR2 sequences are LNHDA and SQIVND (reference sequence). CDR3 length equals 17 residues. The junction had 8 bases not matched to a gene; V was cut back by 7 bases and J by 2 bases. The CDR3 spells CASTLTSGGATYNEQFF. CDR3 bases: TGTGCCAGTACCCTTACTAGCGGGGGGGCCACCTACAATGAGCAGTTCTTC.

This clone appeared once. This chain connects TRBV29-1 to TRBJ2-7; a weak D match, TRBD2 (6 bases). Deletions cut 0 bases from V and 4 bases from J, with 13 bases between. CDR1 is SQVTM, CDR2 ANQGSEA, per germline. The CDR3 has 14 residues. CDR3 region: CSVEDGLGGYEQYF. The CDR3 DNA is TGCAGCGTTGAAGATGGGCTGGGGGGATACGAGCAGTACTTC.

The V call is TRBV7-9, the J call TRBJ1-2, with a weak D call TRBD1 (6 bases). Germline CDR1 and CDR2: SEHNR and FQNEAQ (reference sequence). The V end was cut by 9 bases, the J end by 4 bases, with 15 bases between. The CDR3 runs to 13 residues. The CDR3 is CASNRAGVYGYTF. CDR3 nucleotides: TGTGCCAGTAACAGGGCTGGCGTCTATGGCTACACCTTC.

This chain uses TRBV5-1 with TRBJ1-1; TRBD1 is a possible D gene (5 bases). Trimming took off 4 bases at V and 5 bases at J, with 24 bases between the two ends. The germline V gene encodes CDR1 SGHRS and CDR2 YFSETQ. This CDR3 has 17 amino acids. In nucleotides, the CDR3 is TGCGCCAGCAGCCTTCCATCCGGGGGGATCCGTCGTACTGAAGCTTTCTTT. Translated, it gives CASSLPSGGIRRTEAFF.

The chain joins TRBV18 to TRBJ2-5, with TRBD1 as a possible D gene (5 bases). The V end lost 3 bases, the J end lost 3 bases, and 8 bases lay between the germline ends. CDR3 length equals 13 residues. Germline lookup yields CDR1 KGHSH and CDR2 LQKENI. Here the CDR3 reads CASSPSREETQYF. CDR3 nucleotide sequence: TGTGCCAGCTCACCTTCCAGGGAAGAGACCCAGTACTTC.

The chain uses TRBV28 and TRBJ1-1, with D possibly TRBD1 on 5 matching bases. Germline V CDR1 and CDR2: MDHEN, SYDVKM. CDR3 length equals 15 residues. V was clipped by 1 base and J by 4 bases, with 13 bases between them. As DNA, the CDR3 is TGTGCCAGCAGTTTATTTGGGGGTCGTGGCACTGAAGCTTTCTTT. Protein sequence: CASSLFGGRGTEAFF.

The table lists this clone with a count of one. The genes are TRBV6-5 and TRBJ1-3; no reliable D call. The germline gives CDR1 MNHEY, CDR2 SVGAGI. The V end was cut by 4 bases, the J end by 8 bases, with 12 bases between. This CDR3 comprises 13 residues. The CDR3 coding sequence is TGTGCCAGCAGTTCTGGCCTTCGTCACACCATATATTTT. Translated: CASSSGLRHTIYF.

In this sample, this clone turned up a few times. CDR3 amino acids: CASRSQTGATNEKLFF. CDR3 nucleotides: TGTGCCAGCAGATCTCAGACAGGGGCAACTAATGAAAAACTGTTTTTT. This chain joins TRBV2 and TRBJ1-4; 8 bases fit TRBD1. Germline trimming cut 6 bases from V and 0 bases from J; bases unmatched to any gene: 6. The V gene's germline CDR1 is SNHLY and CDR2 FYNNEI. The CDR3 is made up of 16 amino acids.

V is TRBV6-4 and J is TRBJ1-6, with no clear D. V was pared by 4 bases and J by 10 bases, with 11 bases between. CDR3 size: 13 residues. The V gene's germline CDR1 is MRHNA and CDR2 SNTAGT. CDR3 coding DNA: TGTGCCAGCAGTGTGACCGTGGGGTCACCCCTCCACTTT. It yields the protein CASSVTVGSPLHF.

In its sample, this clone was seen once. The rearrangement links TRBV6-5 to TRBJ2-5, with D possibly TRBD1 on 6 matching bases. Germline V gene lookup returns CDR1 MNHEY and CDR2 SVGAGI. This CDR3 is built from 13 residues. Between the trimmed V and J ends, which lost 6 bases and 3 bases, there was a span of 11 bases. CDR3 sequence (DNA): TGTGCCAGCAGGATCTACAGGGAAGAGACCCAGTACTTC. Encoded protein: CASRIYREETQYF.